This T cell receptor beta chain appears in the sequencing data of a study of T cell responses to AZD1222 COVID-19 vaccine. J lost 3 bases, V lost 4 bases, and 15 bases had no gene match. CDR3 length: 18 amino acids. Of note for this clone: What it binds is unknown.

Study results and limitations: Of spike-specific TCRs, nearly half reportedly target regions left unmutated in variants. At study baseline, merely six AZD1222 recipients were seropositive.

Clones were sequenced by immunoSEQ multiplex PCR, and TCRdb holds only the in-frame ones, with some missing. Here the sample spans over 100,000 clones, approximately 90% being singletons. V and J are TRBV5-3 and TRBJ1-4; 7 bases agree with TRBD1. TRBV5-3 is an open reading frame, and its role is uncertain. The starting material was peripheral blood, obtained on day 0 of AZD1222 vaccination. This sequence originates from an adult in good health. The CDR3 DNA reads as TGTGCCAGAAGCCCGCCGGGACAGACTTCTGCGGCTAATGAAAAACTGTTTTTT. Amino acid sequence: CARSPPGQTSAANEKLFF.